These T cell receptor beta chains were read from a single sample in a study of shared clonotypes between healthy human individuals. Repertoires were generated with immunoSEQ multiplex PCR, while TCRdb's copy carries only in-frame clones and drops some. The sample has more than 400,000 clones, approximately 84% seen once. The sequenced sample consisted of PBMCs. The receptors shown here come from a woman between 35 and 50 years old in good health. Some clones in this sample may be carry-over from other donors' samples. The CDR3 runs from the conserved cysteine through the conserved F or W. Each record gives: V gene, D gene, J gene, clone size, CDR3 protein, CDR3 DNA. The D gene is left open where the match is weak. For some rows the clone size is stated as once, few or many, or as a class when expanded; others skip it.

v_call: TRBV5-4
d_call: TRBD2
j_call: TRBJ2-1
clone_size: -
cdr3_aa: CASSLTASGVYNEQFF
cdr3_nt: TGTGCCAGCAGCTTGACGGCTAGCGGGGTATACAATGAGCAGTTCTTC

v_call: TRBV27
d_call: -
j_call: TRBJ1-4
clone_size: -
cdr3_aa: CASSSVGREKLFF
cdr3_nt: TGTGCCAGCAGCTCCGTCGGTCGGGAAAAACTGTTTTTT

v_call: TRBV4-2
d_call: -
j_call: TRBJ1-2
clone_size: -
cdr3_aa: CASSQGGEAYGYTF
cdr3_nt: TGTGCCAGCAGCCAAGGAGGGGAGGCCTATGGCTACACCTTC

v_call: TRBV11-2
d_call: -
j_call: TRBJ2-7
clone_size: -
cdr3_aa: CASSRGTAAYEQYF
cdr3_nt: TGTGCCAGCAGCCGCGGGACGGCGGCCTACGAGCAGTACTTC

v_call: TRBV7-8
d_call: TRBD2
j_call: TRBJ2-1
clone_size: -
cdr3_aa: CASSNHSGRSYEQFF
cdr3_nt: TGTGCCAGCAGCAACCATAGCGGGAGGTCATATGAGCAGTTCTTC

v_call: TRBV7-8
d_call: TRBD2
j_call: TRBJ2-1
clone_size: -
cdr3_aa: CASSLGGLARNEQFF
cdr3_nt: TGTGCCAGCAGCTTAGGGGGACTAGCGCGCAATGAGCAGTTCTTC

v_call: TRBV5-4
d_call: -
j_call: TRBJ2-3
clone_size: -
cdr3_aa: CASSSDSTDTQYF
cdr3_nt: TGTGCCAGCAGCAGCGACTCAACAGATACGCAGTATTTT

v_call: TRBV18
d_call: -
j_call: TRBJ2-3
clone_size: -
cdr3_aa: CASSPGAPRGTQYF
cdr3_nt: TGTGCCAGCTCACCAGGGGCCCCCCGGGGTACGCAGTATTTT

v_call: TRBV5-4
d_call: -
j_call: TRBJ2-3
clone_size: -
cdr3_aa: CASSLEGRGRTDTQYF
cdr3_nt: TGTGCCAGCAGCTTGGAAGGGCGGGGCCGCACAGATACGCAGTATTTT

v_call: TRBV7-6
d_call: -
j_call: TRBJ2-2
clone_size: -
cdr3_aa: CASSRGRGQNTGELFF
cdr3_nt: TGTGCCAGCAGTAGAGGGCGGGGACAAAACACCGGGGAGCTGTTTTTT

v_call: TRBV7-2
d_call: TRBD2
j_call: TRBJ2-1
clone_size: few
cdr3_aa: CASSLGSSGRARQFF
cdr3_nt: TGTGCCAGCAGCTTAGGTTCTAGCGGGAGGGCCAGGCAGTTCTTC

v_call: TRBV10-3
d_call: -
j_call: TRBJ1-5
clone_size: -
cdr3_aa: CAIQVNSNQPQHF
cdr3_nt: TGTGCCATACAGGTGAATAGCAATCAGCCCCAGCATTTT

v_call: TRBV6-6
d_call: -
j_call: TRBJ2-5
clone_size: -
cdr3_aa: CASTPGGDQETQYF
cdr3_nt: TGTGCCAGCACCCCCGGGGGAGACCAAGAGACCCAGTACTTC

v_call: TRBV10-3
d_call: -
j_call: TRBJ2-1
clone_size: -
cdr3_aa: CAITKGPLQEQFF
cdr3_nt: TGTGCCATCACTAAGGGACCCCTGCAGGAGCAGTTCTTC

v_call: TRBV7-6
d_call: TRBD1
j_call: TRBJ1-2
clone_size: -
cdr3_aa: CASSSWANRGFNYGYTF
cdr3_nt: TGTGCCAGCAGCTCCTGGGCCAACAGGGGATTTAACTATGGCTACACCTTC

v_call: TRBV5-1
d_call: TRBD2
j_call: TRBJ2-1
clone_size: -
cdr3_aa: CASSLGASASGSSDEQFF
cdr3_nt: TGCGCCAGCAGCTTGGGGGCCTCGGCTAGCGGGAGTTCGGATGAGCAGTTCTTC

v_call: TRBV5-4
d_call: -
j_call: TRBJ1-1
clone_size: -
cdr3_aa: CASSSARVVSEAFF
cdr3_nt: TGTGCCAGCAGCTCTGCGCGCGTGGTGTCTGAAGCTTTCTTT

v_call: TRBV5-1
d_call: TRBD1
j_call: TRBJ2-7
clone_size: -
cdr3_aa: CASRATGESEQYF
cdr3_nt: TGCGCCAGCAGGGCGACAGGGGAATCCGAGCAGTACTTC

v_call: TRBV20-1
d_call: -
j_call: TRBJ2-1
clone_size: -
cdr3_aa: CSARDMGQFF
cdr3_nt: TGCAGTGCTAGAGATATGGGGCAGTTCTTC

v_call: TRBV28
d_call: TRBD1
j_call: TRBJ2-5
clone_size: -
cdr3_aa: CASRGQGRETQYF
cdr3_nt: TGTGCCAGCAGGGGACAGGGCCGAGAGACCCAGTACTTC

v_call: TRBV30
d_call: -
j_call: TRBJ1-5
clone_size: -
cdr3_aa: CAWSPARQPQHF
cdr3_nt: TGTGCCTGGAGTCCCGCGAGGCAGCCCCAGCATTTT

v_call: TRBV5-1
d_call: -
j_call: TRBJ2-5
clone_size: -
cdr3_aa: CASSLGQVEETQYF
cdr3_nt: TGCGCCAGCAGCTTGGGACAGGTAGAAGAGACCCAGTACTTC

v_call: TRBV7-9
d_call: -
j_call: TRBJ1-5
clone_size: -
cdr3_aa: CASSRTESNQPQHF
cdr3_nt: TGTGCCAGCAGCAGGACGGAGAGCAATCAGCCCCAGCATTTT

v_call: TRBV19
d_call: TRBD2
j_call: TRBJ2-2
clone_size: -
cdr3_aa: CASRSYGGSNTGELFF
cdr3_nt: TGTGCCAGTAGATCTTACGGGGGGTCGAACACCGGGGAGCTGTTTTTT

v_call: TRBV28
d_call: -
j_call: TRBJ1-4
clone_size: once
cdr3_aa: CASSFPGTNEKLFF
cdr3_nt: TGTGCCAGCAGTTTTCCTGGGACTAATGAAAAACTGTTTTTT

v_call: TRBV18
d_call: TRBD1
j_call: TRBJ2-1
clone_size: -
cdr3_aa: CASSGTGRYNEQFF
cdr3_nt: TGTGCCAGCTCAGGGACAGGGAGGTACAATGAGCAGTTCTTC

v_call: TRBV7-9
d_call: TRBD2
j_call: TRBJ2-1
clone_size: -
cdr3_aa: CASSFPPRLAGDHNEQFF
cdr3_nt: TGTGCCAGCAGCTTCCCCCCGAGACTAGCGGGAGATCACAATGAGCAGTTCTTC

v_call: TRBV7-9
d_call: TRBD1
j_call: TRBJ2-7
clone_size: -
cdr3_aa: CASSRGQESYEQYF
cdr3_nt: TGTGCCAGCAGCCGAGGACAGGAGTCCTACGAGCAGTACTTC

v_call: TRBV28
d_call: -
j_call: TRBJ2-7
clone_size: many
cdr3_aa: CASSRIRGPYEQYF
cdr3_nt: TGTGCCAGCAGTAGGATCAGGGGACCCTACGAGCAGTACTTC

v_call: TRBV6-5
d_call: TRBD2
j_call: TRBJ2-7
clone_size: -
cdr3_aa: CAISETSGRYEQYF
cdr3_nt: TGTGCCATCAGTGAGACTAGCGGGAGGTACGAGCAGTACTTC

v_call: TRBV11-3
d_call: -
j_call: TRBJ2-7
clone_size: -
cdr3_aa: CASSLVGPNLYEQYF
cdr3_nt: TGTGCCAGCAGCTTAGTGGGACCAAACCTCTACGAGCAGTACTTC

v_call: TRBV6-5
d_call: TRBD1
j_call: TRBJ1-1
clone_size: -
cdr3_aa: CASSTQQGTEAFF
cdr3_nt: TGTGCCAGCAGTACCCAACAGGGGACTGAAGCTTTCTTT

v_call: TRBV10-3
d_call: -
j_call: TRBJ2-3
clone_size: -
cdr3_aa: CAISESGAGIDTQYF
cdr3_nt: TGTGCCATCAGTGAGTCGGGAGCGGGTATAGATACGCAGTATTTT

v_call: TRBV30
d_call: -
j_call: TRBJ1-2
clone_size: -
cdr3_aa: CAWSVSLGGGYGYTF
cdr3_nt: TGTGCCTGGAGTGTTAGTTTGGGGGGCGGGTATGGCTACACCTTC

v_call: TRBV7-2
d_call: -
j_call: TRBJ1-2
clone_size: -
cdr3_aa: CASSLVWQGRDGYTF
cdr3_nt: TGTGCCAGCAGCTTAGTCTGGCAGGGAAGGGATGGCTACACCTTC

v_call: TRBV6-1
d_call: TRBD2
j_call: TRBJ2-7
clone_size: -
cdr3_aa: CASSEEGGRIDEQYF
cdr3_nt: TGTGCCAGCAGTGAAGAGGGCGGGAGGATCGACGAGCAGTACTTC

v_call: TRBV19
d_call: -
j_call: TRBJ2-3
clone_size: -
cdr3_aa: CASSIRYSGTTDTQYF
cdr3_nt: TGTGCCAGTAGTATTCGATATAGCGGAACCACAGATACGCAGTATTTT

v_call: TRBV15
d_call: -
j_call: TRBJ2-1
clone_size: -
cdr3_aa: CATSRPASEQFF
cdr3_nt: TGTGCCACCAGCAGGCCCGCTAGTGAGCAGTTCTTC

v_call: TRBV5-1
d_call: -
j_call: TRBJ1-1
clone_size: -
cdr3_aa: CASSPDGANTEAFF
cdr3_nt: TGCGCCAGCAGCCCGGATGGGGCGAACACTGAAGCTTTCTTT